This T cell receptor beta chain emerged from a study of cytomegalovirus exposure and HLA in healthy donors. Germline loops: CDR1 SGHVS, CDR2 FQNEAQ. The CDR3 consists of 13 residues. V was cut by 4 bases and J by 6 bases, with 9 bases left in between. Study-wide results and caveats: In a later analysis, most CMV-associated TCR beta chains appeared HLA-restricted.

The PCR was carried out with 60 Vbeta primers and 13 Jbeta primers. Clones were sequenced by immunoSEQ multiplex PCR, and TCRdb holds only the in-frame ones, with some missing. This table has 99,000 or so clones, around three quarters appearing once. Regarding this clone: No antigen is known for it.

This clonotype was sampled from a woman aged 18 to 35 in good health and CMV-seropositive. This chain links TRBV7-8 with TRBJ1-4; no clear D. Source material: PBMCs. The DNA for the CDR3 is TGTGCCAGCAGCTCTCCCACAGATGAAAAACTGTTTTTT. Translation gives CASSSPTDEKLFF.